This T cell receptor (beta chain) was documented in a study of CXCR3-negative and CXCR3-positive naive CD8 T cells (dated by TCRdb to between 2019 and 2020). The study in broad terms: In total, roughly 140 million TRB reads were obtained, which works out to roughly 1.5 +/- 0.3 million reads per library. Naive subsets from about 5 donors and memory cells from 3 donors were included in the TRBV-TRBJ cluster analysis. Diversity and physicochemical repertoire analyses were performed on some eleven donors pooled from two independent experiments. The paper's findings and limits, for the study overall: Both naive subsets had comparably high repertoire diversity, while memory CD8+ T cells had much lower repertoire diversity. TRB CDR3s from CXCR3-positive naive cells showed higher hydrophobicity (lower Kidera factor 4), lower energy, and higher strength and volume indices than CXCR3-negative naive cells. Because CXCR3 expression was partially decreased after cryopreservation, freshly isolated PBMCs were used for most assays. Similar TRBV-TRBJ usage was shown by naive CXCR3-negative and CXCR3-positive cells from the same donor, whereas distinct patterns were shown by memory cells. Because surface CD5, which is linked to self-reactivity in mice, was comparable between the naive subsets, TCR interaction strength was also inferred from TRB CDR3 physicochemical properties.

For every CD8+ T cell subset, approximately 330,000 cells were flow-sorted straight into RLT lysis buffer, and each subset was sorted in triplicate. To keep memory contaminants out, a stringent definition of naive CD8+ T cells was applied: CD45RO-CCR7+CD27+CD95-. Peripheral blood mononuclear cells were isolated from buffy coats by standard density gradient centrifugation. Naive CXCR3-negative and CXCR3-positive CD8+ T cells were flow-sorted on a FACSAria III. Total RNA was extracted from sorted cells using an RNeasy Mini Kit. Details on this clonotype: Its specific antigen is unknown.

The CDR3 runs 16 residues from the cysteine to the phenylalanine. The record lacks a DNA sequence. Taken from the germline V gene (reference sequence), the CDR1 and CDR2 loops are DFQATT and SNEGSKA. Data came from a NextSeq 550. The Human TCR Profiling Kit (MiLaboratory) was used to make UMI-labeled 5' RACE TRB cDNA libraries. The full amount of extracted RNA was used for cDNA synthesis, and the full amount of resulting cDNA was used for PCR amplification. Libraries were prepared in parallel using an identical number of PCR cycles. The authors' pipeline ran thus. About 52,000 +/- 9,100 unique UMI-labeled TRB cDNA molecules per library were extracted with MIGEC and MiXCR, with at least two reads per UMI required. Each library averaged roughly 36,000 +/- 9,600 functional in-frame TRB CDR3 nucleotide clonotypes without stop codons. After each sample was downsampled to 5000 UMI-labeled TRB molecules, VDJtools was used to calculate diversity metrics such as normalized Shannon-Wiener and Chao1. VDJtools was used to calculate clonotype-size-weighted physicochemical properties of the central five CDR3 residues, namely interaction energy, strength, volume and Kidera factor 4. Through TCRdb reprocessing, the reads give one entry per CDR3 protein sequence; DNA is omitted. The V and J calls were not made by the authors but by TCRdb's processing. This sample's table lists some 110,000 distinct CDR3 sequences. 0.3% to 0.4% of the sample comes from the top ten.

In this chain, TRBV20-1 is recombined with TRBJ2-1; TCRdb's D call, TRBD2, is unchecked because there is no DNA. The sequencing sample was made of naive CXCR3+ CD8+ T cells from blood. This specimen's cell subset or site label, per the study, means: CD45RO-CCR7+CD27+CD95- naive CD8+ T cells expressing CXCR3 (TNR3+). The TCR comes from a human donor in good health. Some clones in this sample may be carry-over from other donors' samples. CDR3 reads: CSAKQRAGGSYNEQFF.